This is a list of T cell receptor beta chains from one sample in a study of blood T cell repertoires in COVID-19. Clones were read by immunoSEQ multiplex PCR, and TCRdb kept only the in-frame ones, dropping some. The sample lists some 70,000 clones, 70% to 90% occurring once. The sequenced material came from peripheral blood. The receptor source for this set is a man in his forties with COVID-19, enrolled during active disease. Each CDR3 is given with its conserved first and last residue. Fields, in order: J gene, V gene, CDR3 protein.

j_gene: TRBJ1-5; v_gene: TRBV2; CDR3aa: CASSEARPNQPQHF
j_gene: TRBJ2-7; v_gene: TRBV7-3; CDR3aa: CASSPHSGGNSYEQYF
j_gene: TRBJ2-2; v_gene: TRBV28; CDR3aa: CASSLGVPVGELFF
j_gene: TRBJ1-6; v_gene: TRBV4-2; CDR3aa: CASSQAGGSSYNSPLHF
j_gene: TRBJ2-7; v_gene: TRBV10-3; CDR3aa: CAISGSGTGSREQYF
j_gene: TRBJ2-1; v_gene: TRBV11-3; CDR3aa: CASSPPSGAYYNEQFF
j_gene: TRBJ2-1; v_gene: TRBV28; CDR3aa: CASSWGRDEQFF
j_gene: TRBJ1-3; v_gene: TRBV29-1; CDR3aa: CSVNSRTGVGNTIYF
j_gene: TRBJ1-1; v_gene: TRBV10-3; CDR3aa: CAISESGQGRIAAEAFF
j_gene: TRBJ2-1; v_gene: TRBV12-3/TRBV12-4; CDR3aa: CASSFRGYNEQFF
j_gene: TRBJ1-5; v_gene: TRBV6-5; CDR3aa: CATVDTREGQPQHF
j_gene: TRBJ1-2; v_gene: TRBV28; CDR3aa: CASSLSQGGYTF
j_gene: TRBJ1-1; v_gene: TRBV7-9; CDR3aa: CASSPTGVSTEAFF
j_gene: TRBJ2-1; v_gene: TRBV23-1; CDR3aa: CASSQNGEGNEQFF
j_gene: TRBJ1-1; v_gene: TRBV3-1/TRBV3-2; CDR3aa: CASSQDLGAWGSFF
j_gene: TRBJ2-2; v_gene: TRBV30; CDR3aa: CAWGTGGIGELFF
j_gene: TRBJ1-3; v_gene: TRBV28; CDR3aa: CASSTGFAAGNTIYF
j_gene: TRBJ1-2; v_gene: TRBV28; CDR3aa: CASSADRREYGYTF
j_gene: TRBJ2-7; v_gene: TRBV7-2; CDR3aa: CASSLAFFEQYF
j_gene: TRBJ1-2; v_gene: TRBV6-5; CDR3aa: CANTGPNYGYTF
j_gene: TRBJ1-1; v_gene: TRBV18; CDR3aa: CASSPSQENTEAFF
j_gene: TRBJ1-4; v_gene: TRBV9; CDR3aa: CASSRGGWPGEKLFF
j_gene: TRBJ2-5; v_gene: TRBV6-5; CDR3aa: CASSYLTGVETQYF
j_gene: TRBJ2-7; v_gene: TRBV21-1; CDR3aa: CASSRRQGWATYEQYF
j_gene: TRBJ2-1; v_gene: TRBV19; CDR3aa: CASSSPGWNEQFF
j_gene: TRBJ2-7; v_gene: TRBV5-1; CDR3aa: CASSLGTDKGNEQYF
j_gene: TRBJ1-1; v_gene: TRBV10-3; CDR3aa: CAIRPGQDGTEAFF
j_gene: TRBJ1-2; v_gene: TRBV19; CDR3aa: CASSREGYGYTF
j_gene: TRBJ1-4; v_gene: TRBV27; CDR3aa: CASSFLGGGGEKLFF
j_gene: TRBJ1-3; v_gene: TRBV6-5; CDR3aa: CASREDVSSGNTIYF
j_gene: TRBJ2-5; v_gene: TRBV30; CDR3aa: CAWVQGPQETQYF
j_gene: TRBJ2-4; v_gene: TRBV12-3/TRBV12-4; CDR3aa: CASSLEGDIQYF
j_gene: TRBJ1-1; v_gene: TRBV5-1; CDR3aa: CASSLVRATEAFF
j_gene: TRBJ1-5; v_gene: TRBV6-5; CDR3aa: CASSHRENQPQHF
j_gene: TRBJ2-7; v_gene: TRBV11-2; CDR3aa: CASSLGAGASYEQYF
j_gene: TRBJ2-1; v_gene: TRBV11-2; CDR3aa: CASSLSRAGASGHNEQFF
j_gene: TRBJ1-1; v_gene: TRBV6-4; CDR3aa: CASRPDRVSTEAFF
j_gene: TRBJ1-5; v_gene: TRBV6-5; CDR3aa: CASSERDREDQPQHF
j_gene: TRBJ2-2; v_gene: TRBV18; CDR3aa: CASSPTPGRTGELFF
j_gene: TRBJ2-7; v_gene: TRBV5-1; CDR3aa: CASSLAIGTSGGDEQYF
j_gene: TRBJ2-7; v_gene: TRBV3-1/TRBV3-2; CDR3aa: CASSQMTGSEQYF
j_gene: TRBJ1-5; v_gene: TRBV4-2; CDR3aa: CASSLTPGQGGNQPQHF
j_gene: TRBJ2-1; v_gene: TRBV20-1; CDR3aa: CSTPGYNEQFF
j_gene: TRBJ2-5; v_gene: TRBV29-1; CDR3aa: CRAPAGGKAIQETQYF
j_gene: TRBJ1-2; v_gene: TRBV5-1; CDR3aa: CASSLEGTGYYGYTF
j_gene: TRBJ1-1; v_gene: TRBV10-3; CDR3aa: CAITPGQGSAEAFF
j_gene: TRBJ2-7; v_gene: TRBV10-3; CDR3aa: CAISVEGTYEQYF
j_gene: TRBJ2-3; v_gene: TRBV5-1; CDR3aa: CASSLQGAGDTQYF
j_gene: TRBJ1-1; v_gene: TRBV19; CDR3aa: CASSPGQGAMNTEAFF